The 4 T cell receptor beta chains below come from one sample, sequenced in a study of cytomegalovirus exposure and HLA in healthy donors. Both 60 Vbeta primers and 13 Jbeta primers went into the PCR. Only in-frame clones appear in the TCRdb table, and some are missing; sequencing was by immunoSEQ multiplex PCR. The sample lists 150,000 or so clones, around 80% occurring once. What was sequenced was PBMCs. The receptors here all came from a female donor in good health and CMV-seronegative.

V and J are TRBV4-1 and TRBJ2-5, with a tentative D call TRBD2 (5 bases). With 0 bases removed from V and 5 bases from J, the gap between germline ends came to 16 bases. There are 16 residues in the CDR3. Germline CDR1 MGHRA, CDR2 YSYEKL. DNA of the CDR3: TGCGCCAGCAGCCAAGAAGTCGCGTCGGGGTGGGAGACCCAGTACTTC. Amino acid sequence: CASSQEVASGWETQYF.

This chain's CDR3 is CASSRGAGARGYGYTF. The DNA for the CDR3 is TGTGCCAGCAGCCGGGGGGCAGGGGCCCGCGGGTATGGCTACACCTTC. V gene TRBV28 combines with J gene TRBJ1-2; the D gene is possibly TRBD1 (6 bases). Germline V gives CDR1 MDHEN, CDR2 SYDVKM. The CDR3 contains 16 residues. V dropped 6 bases and J dropped 5 bases, with 22 bases sitting between them.

V and J are TRBV2 and TRBJ1-1; 8 positions match TRBD1. V dropped 6 bases and J dropped 6; count of bases not matched to a gene: 6. The CDR3 contains 13 residues. Germline assignment: CDR1 SNHLY and CDR2 FYNNEI. The CDR3 sequence is CASSLRGRAEAFF. The CDR3 bases are TGTGCCAGCAGCCTCAGGGGGCGGGCTGAAGCTTTCTTT.

V usage is TRBV7-3 and J usage is TRBJ2-3; 12 nucleotides line up with TRBD2. This CDR3 has 18 amino acids. Germline V gives CDR1 SGHTA, CDR2 FQGTGA. Losses at the gene ends were 4 bases for V and 4 bases for J; bases not matched to a gene: 12. The CDR3 spells CASSSYGLAGGLADTQYF. CDR3 nucleotides: TGTGCCAGCAGCTCTTACGGGCTAGCGGGGGGGCTTGCAGATACGCAGTATTTT.